A single sample is the source of the 14 T cell receptor beta chains below, sequenced in a study of T cell responses to AZD1222 COVID-19 vaccine. TCRdb's copy holds only in-frame clones and misses some; the assay was immunoSEQ multiplex PCR. The sample records approximately 170,000 clones, approximately 92% being singletons. Specimen: peripheral blood, collected on day 0 of AZD1222 vaccination. The receptor set was obtained from an adult in good health.

The rearrangement uses TRBV18 and TRBJ2-7, with 10 nucleotides matching TRBD1. Germline V lookup: CDR1 KGHSH, CDR2 LQKENI. The length of the CDR3 is 15 residues. Trimming took 2 bases from V and 5 from J; bases not matched to a gene: 6. The CDR3 loop is CASSPGRDRGHEQYF. CDR3 nucleotides: TGTGCCAGCTCACCAGGAAGGGACAGGGGCCACGAGCAGTACTTC.

This rearrangement joins TRBV19 to TRBJ2-5; D uncertain. The ends were cut back, 5 bases at V and 2 bases at J, with 9 bases in the middle. CDR1 and CDR2 from the germline V gene are LNHDA and SQIVND (reference sequence). The CDR3 has 13 amino acids. CDR3 loop: CASSQVRQETQYF. The CDR3 DNA reads TGTGCCAGTAGTCAAGTCAGACAAGAGACCCAGTACTTC. Using reference TRBV19 and TRBJ2-5 for the parts outside the CDR3, the full variable domain is DGGITQSPKYLFRKEGQNVTLSCEQNLNHDAMYWYRQDPGQGLRLIYYSQIVNDFQKGDIAEGYSVSREKKESFPLTVTSAQKNPTAFYLCASSQVRQETQYFGPGTRLLVL.

This rearrangement joins TRBV5-1 to TRBJ2-5; TRBD1 matches 8 bases. The germline V gene has CDR1 SGHRS and CDR2 YFSETQ. V trimming: 0 bases; J trimming: 1 base; junction bases outside the gene matches: 2. The length of the CDR3 is 15 residues. CDR3 sequence reads: CASSLGTGRQETQYF. CDR3 nucleotides: TGCGCCAGCAGCTTGGGGACAGGGCGCCAAGAGACCCAGTACTTC.

This rearrangement joins TRBV5-1 to TRBJ2-1; 10 nucleotides align to TRBD1. This CDR3 spans 17 amino acids. CDR1 is SGHRS and CDR2 is YFSETQ in the germline V gene. Trimming at V came to 4 bases and at J to 5 bases, leaving 12 bases not matched to a gene. The CDR3 DNA follows: TGCGCCAGCAGCATAAACAGAGCGGGACAGGGGAACAATGAGCAGTTCTTC. Amino acid sequence: CASSINRAGQGNNEQFF.

The V gene is TRBV19, the J gene TRBJ2-1; D is undetermined. V gave up 10 bases and J gave up 3 bases, with 13 bases separating them. The CDR3 length is 13 residues. Germline V gives CDR1 LNHDA, CDR2 SQIVND (reference sequence). Written as DNA, the CDR3 is TGTGCCACGGCGTCAGGCAACTACAATGAGCAGTTCTTC. Residues: CATASGNYNEQFF.

A few counts support this clone. CDR3 in DNA: TGTGCCATCAGGAGGGACGCCTTAAATCAGCCCCAGCATTTT. It codes for CAIRRDALNQPQHF. This chain uses TRBV10-3 with TRBJ1-5, with D perhaps TRBD1 (5 bases). In germline, CDR1 is ENHRY, CDR2 SYGVKD. The CDR3 is 14 residues long. V was pared by 6 bases and J by 4 bases, with 13 bases between.

The J gene is TRBJ1-4, the V gene TRBV4-3; D might be TRBD1 (6 bases). The germline V gene encodes CDR1 LGHNA and CDR2 YSLEER. The CDR3 spans 18 residues. Trimming removed 4 bases from V and 2 bases from J, with 20 bases in between. The CDR3 DNA is TGCGCCAGCAGCCGCTCAAACCCAGGGGACGGTACTAATGAAAAACTGTTTTTT. Translation gives CASSRSNPGDGTNEKLFF.

The chain has TRBV4-3 and TRBJ1-3; perhaps TRBD1 as D (5 bases). The CDR3 is made up of 16 amino acids. The V end lost 0 bases, the J end lost 9 bases, and 18 bases lay between the germline ends. CDR1 and CDR2 (germline): LGHNA, YSLEER. The CDR3 coding sequence is TGCGCCAGCAGCCAAGAAGGACATGCCGAAGGTCGCACCATATATTTT. It translates to CASSQEGHAEGRTIYF.

This clone has only one observation. The chain is built from TRBV5-1 and TRBJ2-7, with a tentative D call TRBD1 (6 bases). In germline, CDR1 is SGHRS, CDR2 YFSETQ. This CDR3 region has 14 residues. Trimming removed 1 base at V and 6 bases at J, with 14 bases between. CDR3 in amino acids: CASSLTGWGLEQYF. The CDR3 bases are TGCGCCAGCAGCTTGACAGGGTGGGGGCTCGAGCAGTACTTC.

V usage is TRBV5-1 and J usage is TRBJ2-1, with TRBD2 matching 11 bases. V dropped 4 bases and J dropped 2; count of bases not matched to a gene: 2. The CDR3 has 15 residues. The germline V gene encodes CDR1 SGHRS and CDR2 YFSETQ. As DNA, the CDR3 is TGCGCCAGCAGCATGACTAGCGGGGCCTACAATGAGCAGTTCTTC. It encodes CASSMTSGAYNEQFF. Full variable domain (remainder filled in from reference TRBV5-1 and TRBJ2-1): KAGVTQTPRYLIKTRGQQVTLSCSPISGHRSVSWYQQTPGQGLQFLFEYFSETQRNKGNFPGRFSGRQFSNSRSEMNVSTLELGDSALYLCASSMTSGAYNEQFFGPGTRLTVL.

The chain couples TRBV18 to TRBJ1-4; D might be TRBD1 (6 bases). Trimming shortened V by 8 bases and J by 2 bases, and 15 bases separated the two germline ends. The CDR3 spans 15 residues. In germline, CDR1 is KGHSH, CDR2 LQKENI. The CDR3 sequence: CASAADSWTNEKLFF. The CDR3 DNA is TGTGCCAGCGCGGCGGACAGTTGGACTAATGAAAAACTGTTTTTT.

Turning to this clone: Compared with germline, one end of the junction differs, possibly owing to a read error. This sequence joins TRBV6-5 and TRBJ2-1; D uncertain. CDR1 MNHEY and CDR2 SVGAGI come from the germline V gene. The length of the CDR3 is 13 residues. In DNA form, the CDR3 reads TGTGCCACCAGTCCGGGTTTGTACAATGAGCAGTTCTTC. Translating it yields CATSPGLYNEQFF.

The chain has TRBV12-3 or TRBV12-4 and TRBJ1-2; 8 bases line up with TRBD1. This CDR3 has 13 residues. With 5 bases clipped from V and 6 bases from J, the junction kept 5 bases outside the gene matches. CDR3 coding DNA: TGTGCCAGCAGTCTGACAGGGGTGGATGGCTACACCTTC. Its protein is CASSLTGVDGYTF.

The chain links TRBV7-9 to TRBJ2-2; D uncertain. V was cut by 1 base and J by 7 bases, with 4 bases left in between. The CDR3 spans 12 residues. From germline, CDR1 is SEHNR and CDR2 FQNEAQ (reference sequence). The CDR3 loop reads CASSLDFGELFF. CDR3 DNA: TGTGCCAGCAGCTTAGATTTCGGGGAGCTGTTTTTT.